The present TCR beta chain was sequenced within a study of blood T cell repertoires in COVID-19. Generated by immunoSEQ multiplex PCR, the TCRdb table keeps only in-frame clones and is missing some. The sample has approximately 360,000 clones, more than 70% seen once. J was trimmed by 7 bases and V by 6 bases; bases with no gene match: 9. The CDR3 sequence is 16 residues long. Germline loops: CDR1 MNHNY, CDR2 SVGAGI (reference sequence). Clinical histories supplied by participants themselves formed the basis of cohort assignment. This sequence was found in a middle-aged man in a cohort exposed to, infected with or recovered from COVID-19 (not recorded which). This chain joins TRBV6-6 and TRBJ1-6; 10 bases agree with TRBD1. Sequencing input: PBMCs or T cells enriched from blood (not recorded which). CDR3 protein: CASRHARDRGNSPLHF. In DNA form, the CDR3 reads TGTGCCAGCAGACACGCCCGGGACAGGGGCAATTCACCCCTCCACTTT.